This is a list of T cell receptor beta chains from one sample in a study of blood T cells in healthy people across ages. MiXCR was run by TCRdb on the 5' RACE reads, yielding one entry per CDR3 protein. The sample lists more than 750,000 distinct CDR3 sequences, around 29% occurring once. The sample was also reused in another study, on T cells of mothers and their children.

The sequencing input was blood. Receptors originate from a woman aged 40-49 years in good health. Both conserved end residues are part of each CDR3. The D gene is left open where the match is weak. Some rows mark clone size as missing; the rest say once, few, many or name a class of expanded clone.

D: -; V: TRBV27; size: -; J: TRBJ2-6; CDR3: CASSPQGAVGANVLTF; DNA: TGTGCCAGCAGTCCACAGGGAGCCGTTGGGGCCAACGTCCTGACTTTC
D: -; V: TRBV20-1; size: many; J: TRBJ2-3; CDR3: CSARAGASTDTQYF; DNA: TGCAGTGCTAGAGCAGGGGCGAGCACAGATACGCAGTATTTT
D: -; V: TRBV12-3/TRBV12-4; size: -; J: TRBJ1-2; CDR3: CASSLWERNGYTF; DNA: TGTGCCAGCAGTCTTTGGGAGAGGAATGGCTACACCTTC
D: TRBD1; V: TRBV5-1; size: -; J: TRBJ2-5; CDR3: CASSRDSFQETQYF; DNA: TGCGCCAGCAGCAGGGACAGCTTTCAAGAGACCCAGTACTTC
D: -; V: TRBV28; size: once; J: TRBJ1-2; CDR3: CASSWGADVTNYGYTF; DNA: TGTGCCAGCAGCTGGGGGGCTGACGTAACTAACTATGGCTACACCTTC
D: TRBD1; V: TRBV28; size: -; J: TRBJ1-6; CDR3: CASRGQGRSPLHF; DNA: TGTGCCAGCAGGGGACAGGGCCGATCACCCCTCCACTTT
D: -; V: TRBV11-2; size: few; J: TRBJ1-1; CDR3: CASTLRGPNTEAFF; DNA: TGTGCCAGCACCCTGAGGGGCCCGAACACTGAAGCTTTCTTT
D: -; V: TRBV4-3; size: few; J: TRBJ1-6; CDR3: CASSQGAEGSPLHF; DNA: TGCGCCAGCAGCCAAGGGGCAGAAGGTTCACCCCTCCACTTT
D: -; V: TRBV24-1; size: -; J: TRBJ1-5; CDR3: CATSDTGYNNQPQHF; DNA: TGTGCCACCAGTGATACAGGGTATAACAATCAGCCCCAGCATTTT
D: TRBD1; V: TRBV20-1; size: -; J: TRBJ1-2; CDR3: CSARTGRGYTF; DNA: TGCAGTGCTCGGACAGGGCGCGGCTACACCTTC
D: TRBD1; V: TRBV28; size: -; J: TRBJ1-5; CDR3: CASSLPRQGSNQPQHF; DNA: TGTGCCAGCAGCCTACCTCGACAGGGATCCAATCAGCCCCAGCATTTT
D: TRBD1; V: TRBV7-2; size: -; J: TRBJ2-7; CDR3: CASSSQAGTATYEQYF; DNA: TGTGCCAGCAGCAGCCAGGCCGGGACAGCTACCTACGAGCAGTACTTC
D: TRBD1; V: TRBV7-9; size: -; J: TRBJ2-5; CDR3: CASSLNRGSRETQYF; DNA: TGTGCCAGCAGCCTCAACAGGGGTTCACGAGAGACCCAGTACTTC
D: TRBD1; V: TRBV7-2; size: few; J: TRBJ1-1; CDR3: CASSAQGQSMNTEAFF; DNA: TGTGCCAGCAGCGCCCAGGGACAGTCCATGAACACTGAAGCTTTCTTT
D: -; V: TRBV20-1; size: many; J: TRBJ2-7; CDR3: CSARTRRDTYEQYF; DNA: TGCAGTGCTAGAACCCGCCGGGACACCTACGAGCAGTACTTC
D: -; V: TRBV7-3; size: -; J: TRBJ2-1; CDR3: CASSHTGNEQFF; DNA: TGTGCCAGCAGCCATACTGGGAATGAGCAGTTCTTC
D: TRBD1; V: TRBV5-1; size: few; J: TRBJ2-5; CDR3: CASSLLRGQETQYF; DNA: TGCGCCAGCAGCTTACTCAGGGGGCAAGAGACCCAGTACTTC
D: -; V: TRBV7-9; size: -; J: TRBJ2-7; CDR3: CASSLGIWAENSHEQYF; DNA: TGTGCCAGCAGCTTAGGAATATGGGCCGAGAATAGCCACGAGCAGTACTTC
D: -; V: TRBV5-1; size: -; J: TRBJ2-5; CDR3: CASSARPGKETQYF; DNA: TGCGCCAGTAGCGCACGTCCGGGGAAAGAGACCCAGTACTTC
D: TRBD1; V: TRBV12-3/TRBV12-4; size: once; J: TRBJ2-3; CDR3: CAIAIRGRADTQYF; DNA: TGTGCCATCGCAATCAGGGGGAGAGCAGATACGCAGTATTTT
D: -; V: TRBV5-6; size: many; J: TRBJ2-7; CDR3: CASSLDRYYEQYF; DNA: TGTGCCAGCAGCTTGGACAGATACTACGAGCAGTACTTC
D: -; V: TRBV6-5; size: -; J: TRBJ2-3; CDR3: CASSERADTQYF; DNA: TGTGCCAGCAGCGAACGGGCAGATACGCAGTATTTT
D: TRBD2; V: TRBV28; size: -; J: TRBJ2-1; CDR3: CASSFPTGLAGGRYEQFF; DNA: TGTGCCAGCAGTTTTCCCACAGGACTAGCGGGGGGGCGGTACGAGCAGTTCTTC
D: -; V: TRBV19; size: -; J: TRBJ1-1; CDR3: CASSIEAGLNTEAFF; DNA: TGTGCCAGTAGTATAGAGGCCGGACTGAACACTGAAGCTTTCTTT
D: TRBD2; V: TRBV6-6; size: -; J: TRBJ2-3; CDR3: CATQSGTSGRADTQYF; DNA: TGTGCCACCCAATCCGGGACTAGCGGGAGGGCAGATACGCAGTATTTT
D: -; V: TRBV5-1; size: few; J: TRBJ1-4; CDR3: CASSFGAANEKLFF; DNA: TGCGCCAGCAGCTTCGGGGCTGCTAATGAAAAACTGTTTTTT
D: -; V: TRBV2; size: many; J: TRBJ1-2; CDR3: CASIYPGHKANYGYTF; DNA: TGTGCCAGCATTTACCCCGGACATAAAGCTAACTATGGCTACACCTTC